This entry describes one T cell receptor beta chain. Its antigen is unknown. As for time point: newly diagnosed, previously untreated cHL patient sample. With magnetic negative selection, CD4+ T cells were purified from PBMCs that had been thawed. Comparison samples consisted of PBMCs from newly diagnosed, untreated classical Hodgkin lymphoma. The source of the sample is a study of PD-1 blockade in classical Hodgkin lymphoma. Study conclusions and caveats: There remain no defined causes for the repertoire differences, which possibly reflect disease activity or prior therapy. Newly diagnosed patients were reported to start with lower TCR diversity than healthy donors.

Sequencing used immunoSEQ multiplex PCR; TCRdb keeps in-frame clones, though not all of them. The sample consists of 20,000 to 25,000 clones, 91% of them appearing once. J lost 4 bases, V lost 3 bases, and 8 bases had no gene match. This CDR3 comprises 14 residues. Germline V gene data show CDR1 as SQVTM and CDR2 as ANQGSEA. The receptor was derived from a human donor with classical Hodgkin lymphoma. The gene calls are TRBV29-1 and TRBJ1-2; 7 bases line up with TRBD1. Material: CD4+ T cells from blood. CDR3 loop: CSVEGGGDFYGYTF. The CDR3 DNA reads as TGCAGCGTTGAGGGAGGGGGCGATTTCTATGGCTACACCTTC.